The rows below give T cell receptor beta chains drawn from one sample of a study of blood T cell repertoires in COVID-19. Sequencing was performed with immunoSEQ multiplex PCR; in TCRdb, only in-frame clones are kept and a portion is missing. The table lists around 180,000 clones, approximately 90% of them singletons, with 2% to 2.5% in the top ten. Input material: peripheral blood. These receptors were collected from a man in his 70s with active or convalescent COVID-19. CDR3s include the opening cysteine and the closing phenylalanine or tryptophan. D genes are given only for firm matches. Not every row has a clone size; where given, it reads once, few, many or a size class.

cdr3_aa	cdr3_nt	clone_size	d_call	v_call	j_call
CSARSYEQYF	TGCAGTGCCAGGTCCTACGAGCAGTACTTC	NA	NA	TRBV20-1	TRBJ2-7
CASSALTGDEQFF	TGTGCCAGCAGTGCCCTGACAGGGGATGAGCAGTTCTTC	NA	TRBD1	TRBV2	TRBJ2-1
CASSANPGRGRYGYTF	TGTGCCAGCAGCGCCAACCCGGGCAGGGGACGCTATGGCTACACCTTC	NA	NA	TRBV9	TRBJ1-2
CASSQDSWTSGYYEQYF	TGCGCCAGCAGCCAAGATTCATGGACTAGCGGTTACTACGAGCAGTACTTC	NA	TRBD2	TRBV4-1	TRBJ2-7
CASSLQRGRYNEQFF	TGTGCCAGCAGTTTACAGCGCGGGAGGTACAATGAGCAGTTCTTC	NA	TRBD2	TRBV27	TRBJ2-1
CASSLPIGQGFGYTF	TGTGCCAGCAGTTTACCAATTGGACAGGGGTTTGGCTACACCTTC	NA	TRBD1	TRBV28	TRBJ1-2
CASRKTTGEYGYTF	TGTGCCAGCAGAAAAACGACAGGGGAGTATGGCTACACCTTC	NA	TRBD1	TRBV7-2	TRBJ1-2
CASSQGGGSRQPNYGYTF	TGTGCCAGCAGCCAAGGAGGTGGATCACGCCAGCCTAACTATGGCTACACCTTC	NA	NA	TRBV3-1/TRBV3-2	TRBJ1-2
CASSVGGIMNTEAFF	TGTGCCAGCAGCGTAGGAGGGATCATGAACACTGAAGCTTTCTTT	NA	NA	TRBV9	TRBJ1-1
CASSQWGGENTEAFF	TGTGCCAGCAGCCAATGGGGGGGAGAGAACACTGAAGCTTTCTTT	NA	NA	TRBV3-1/TRBV3-2	TRBJ1-1
CASSGRVGNQPQHF	TGTGCCAGCAGCGGGCGGGTGGGCAATCAGCCCCAGCATTTT	NA	NA	TRBV5-8	TRBJ1-5
CASSLRSGETQYF	TGTGCCAGCAGCTTACGTAGCGGGGAGACCCAGTACTTC	NA	TRBD2	TRBV11-3	TRBJ2-5
CASSLRTGELFF	TGTGCCAGCAGTTTACGCACCGGGGAGCTGTTTTTT	NA	NA	TRBV12-3/TRBV12-4	TRBJ2-2
CASSLATSGGNNEQFF	TGTGCCAGCAGCTTGGCGACTAGCGGGGGTAACAATGAGCAGTTCTTC	NA	TRBD2	TRBV5-4	TRBJ2-1
CASRPAGGSQPQHF	TGTGCCAGCAGGCCCGCGGGAGGCTCACAGCCCCAGCATTTT	once	NA	TRBV28	TRBJ1-5
CASSVGTVEDTQYF	TGTGCCAGCAGCGTAGGGACAGTAGAAGATACGCAGTATTTT	NA	NA	TRBV9	TRBJ2-3
CASSFGTGEGEETQYF	TGTGCCAGCAGCTTCGGGACAGGGGAGGGAGAAGAGACCCAGTACTTC	NA	TRBD1	TRBV5-4	TRBJ2-5
CASSPLDRVGEQYF	TGTGCCAGCAGCCCGTTGGACAGGGTGGGGGAGCAGTACTTC	NA	TRBD1	TRBV6-5	TRBJ2-7
CASSPASGTSGDYEQYF	TGTGCCAGCAGCCCGGCTTCCGGGACTAGCGGGGACTACGAGCAGTACTTC	once	TRBD2	TRBV7-9	TRBJ2-7
CAISEFSRDEQFF	TGTGCCATCAGTGAGTTTAGTCGCGATGAGCAGTTCTTC	NA	NA	TRBV10-3	TRBJ2-1
CASTAGYNTGELFF	TGTGCCAGCACCGCAGGATACAACACCGGGGAGCTGTTTTTT	NA	NA	TRBV7-2	TRBJ2-2
CASSHFRGGTNQFGSYNEQFF	TGCGCCAGCAGCCACTTTCGAGGCGGGACTAACCAGTTCGGGTCCTACAATGAGCAGTTCTTC	NA	TRBD2	TRBV4-1	TRBJ2-1
CASSLAPGRVEQFF	TGCGCCAGCAGCTTGGCCCCGGGCAGGGTTGAGCAGTTCTTC	NA	NA	TRBV5-1	TRBJ2-1
CASSLVGGGGRYEQYF	TGTGCCAGCAGCTTGGTCGGTGGAGGAGGTCGGTACGAGCAGTACTTC	NA	NA	TRBV5-4	TRBJ2-7
CASSTTRTGGSVYTF	TGTGCCAGCAGTACAACTCGGACAGGGGGCTCCGTTTACACCTTC	many	TRBD1	TRBV7-9	TRBJ1-2
CASSLSGRAGELFF	TGTGCCAGCAGCCTTAGCGGGAGGGCCGGGGAGCTGTTTTTT	NA	TRBD2	TRBV2	TRBJ2-2
CASSIGATETQYF	TGTGCCAGTAGTATAGGGGCGACAGAGACCCAGTACTTC	NA	NA	TRBV19	TRBJ2-5
CASSLRGPLHF	TGTGCCAGCAGTTTAAGGGGACCCCTCCACTTT	NA	NA	TRBV27	TRBJ1-6
CASSSLGGKSQETQYF	TGCGCCAGCAGCTCCCTGGGAGGGAAGAGCCAAGAGACCCAGTACTTC	NA	TRBD2	TRBV5-1	TRBJ2-5